These 10 T cell receptor beta chains originate from one sample sequenced in a study of T cells in Graves' hyperthyroidism and ophthalmopathy. Amplification targeted TCR beta CDR3 regions from RNA transcripts. With the HTBI primer set, the TCR CDR3 went through a first round of RT-PCR. TCRdb itself ran the multiplex PCR reads through MiXCR, one entry per CDR3 protein. The sample has about 640,000 distinct CDR3 sequences, about 45% seen once. Sequencing was carried out using peripheral blood or thyroid tissue (not recorded which). Receptors originate from an adult man with Graves' disease, either hyperthyroidism or ophthalmopathy (not recorded which).

In regard to this clonotype: A read error may account for a junction end that differs from germline. The V call is TRBV4-1, the J call TRBJ1-2; 11 nucleotides match TRBD1. This CDR3 has 16 residues. Germline CDR1 and CDR2: MGHRA and YSYEKL. CDR3 coding DNA: TGTGCCAGCAGCCAAGAAGGACAGGGGGCCAACTATGGCTACACCTTC. This sequence encodes CASSQEGQGANYGYTF.

This clonotype was observed a handful of times. This chain joins TRBV19 and TRBJ1-4, with 10 bases identical to TRBD1. The CDR3 is 15 residues long. CDR1 is LNHDA, CDR2 SQIVND, per germline (reference sequence). The V and J ends lost 7 bases and 8 bases, in that order; junction bases with no gene match: 10. The CDR3 DNA reads as TGTGCCAGTACCGATTCCGGGACAGGGGACGAAAAACTGTTTTTT. Protein sequence: CASTDSGTGDEKLFF.

Concerning this clonotype itself: At one end the junction does not follow the germline gene, possibly because of a read error. This sequence joins TRBV7-7 and TRBJ1-5; TRBD1 matches at 9 bases. The CDR3 runs 12 residues. Germline lookup yields CDR1 SSHAT and CDR2 FNYEAQ (reference sequence). DNA for the CDR3: TGTGCTAGCAGCGACGGACAGGGGAACCAGCATTTT. The encoded protein is CASSDGQGNQHF.

This clonotype was detected a few times. The chain recombines TRBV20-1 with TRBJ2-7; tentatively, D is TRBD1 (6 bases). CDR3 size: 15 residues. CDR1 and CDR2 (germline): DFQATT, SNEGSKA (reference sequence). The V end was cut by 3 bases, the J end by 5 bases, with 20 bases between. CDR3 amino acids: CSASPRTGRGNEQYF. CDR3 DNA sequence: TGCAGTGCTAGCCCCAGGACTGGTAGGGGGAACGAGCAGTACTTC.

This clonotype appeared many times. The chain couples TRBV9 to TRBJ1-2; D remains ambiguous. CDR3 size: 13 residues. V was pared by 0 bases and J by 4 bases, with 7 bases between. Germline-derived CDR1 and CDR2 are SGDLS and YYNGEE. Written as DNA, the CDR3 is TGTGCCAGCAGCGTAGGAGAGGGCTATGGCTACACCTTC. Translating it yields CASSVGEGYGYTF.

The chain uses TRBV5-1 and TRBJ1-1; TRBD1 matches 10 bases. CDR1 SGHRS and CDR2 YFSETQ come from the germline V gene. This CDR3 contains 14 residues. Unmatched junction bases numbered 6, after V lost 5 bases and J lost 5 bases. The CDR3 region has the DNA TGCGCCAGCAGATACGGACAGGGGGGGACTGAAGCTTTCTTT. This gives the protein CASRYGQGGTEAFF. The whole variable domain, remainder taken from reference TRBV5-1 and TRBJ1-1, is KAGVTQTPRYLIKTRGQQVTLSCSPISGHRSVSWYQQTPGQGLQFLFEYFSETQRNKGNFPGRFSGRQFSNSRSEMNVSTLELGDSALYLCASRYGQGGTEAFFGQGTRLTVV.

In this sample, this clonotype turned up many times. The CDR3 is CASRGLAYEQYF. CDR3 in DNA: TGTGCCAGCAGGGGGCTGGCCTACGAGCAGTACTTC. The chain employs TRBV2 and TRBJ2-7; TRBD1 is a possible D gene (5 bases). Trimming pared 6 bases from V and 2 bases from J, leaving 8 bases between. The CDR3 spans 12 residues. CDR1 is SNHLY, CDR2 FYNNEI, per germline.

A word on this clonotype: One end of the junction is discordant with germline, which a read error may explain. J is TRBJ1-3 and V is TRBV20-1, with D perhaps TRBD1 (5 bases). CDR1 and CDR2 (germline): DFQATT, SNEGSKA (reference sequence). The length of the CDR3 is 14 residues. The CDR3: CSAGEGWDGYTIYF. DNA of the CDR3: TGCAGTGCTGGAGAGGGGTGGGATGGCTACACCATATATTTT.

This chain joins TRBV28 and TRBJ1-5; D call uncertain. V shed 3 bases and J shed 1 base, with 7 bases lying between them. Per the germline V gene, CDR1 is MDHEN and CDR2 is SYDVKM. CDR3 length: 14 residues. The CDR3 nucleotides read TGTGCCAGCAGTTTCGAACCAAGCAATCAGCCCCAGCATTTT. As protein: CASSFEPSNQPQHF.

The chain recombines TRBV20-1 with TRBJ1-5, with D possibly being TRBD1 (5 bases). The CDR3 runs to 14 residues. CDR1 and CDR2 from the germline V gene are DFQATT and SNEGSKA (reference sequence). Trimming left V 3 bases short and J 1 base short, with 10 bases between. The CDR3 loop reads CSARAGSSNQPQHF. CDR3 sequence (DNA): TGCAGTGCTAGGGCAGGGAGCAGCAATCAGCCCCAGCATTTT.